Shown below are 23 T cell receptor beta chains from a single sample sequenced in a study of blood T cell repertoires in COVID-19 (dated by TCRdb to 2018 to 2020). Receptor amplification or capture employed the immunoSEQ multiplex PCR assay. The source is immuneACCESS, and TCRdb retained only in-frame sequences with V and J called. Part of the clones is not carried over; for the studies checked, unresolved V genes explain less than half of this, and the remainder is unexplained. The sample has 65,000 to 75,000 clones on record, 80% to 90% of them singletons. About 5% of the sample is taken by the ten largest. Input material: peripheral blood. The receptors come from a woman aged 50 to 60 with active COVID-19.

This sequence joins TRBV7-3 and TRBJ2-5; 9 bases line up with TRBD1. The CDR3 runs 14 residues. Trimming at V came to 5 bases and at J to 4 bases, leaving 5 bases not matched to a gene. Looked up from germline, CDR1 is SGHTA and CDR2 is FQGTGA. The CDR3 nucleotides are TGTGCCAGCAGCGACAGGGGGGTTGGAGAGACCCAGTACTTC. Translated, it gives CASSDRGVGETQYF.

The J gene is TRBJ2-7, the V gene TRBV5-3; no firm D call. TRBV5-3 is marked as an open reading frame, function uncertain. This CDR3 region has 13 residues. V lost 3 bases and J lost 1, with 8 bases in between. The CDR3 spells CARSYDLSYEQYF. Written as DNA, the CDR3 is TGTGCCAGAAGCTATGACTTGTCCTACGAGCAGTACTTC.

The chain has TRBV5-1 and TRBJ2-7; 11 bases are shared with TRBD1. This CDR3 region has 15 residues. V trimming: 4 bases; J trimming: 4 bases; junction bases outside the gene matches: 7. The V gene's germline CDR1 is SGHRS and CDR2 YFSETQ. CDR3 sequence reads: CASSEGQGAAYEQYF. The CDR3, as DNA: TGCGCCAGCAGCGAAGGACAGGGGGCAGCTTACGAGCAGTACTTC.

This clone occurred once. This chain's CDR3 is CASISGMGSTDTQYF. CDR3 sequence (DNA): TGTGCCAGCATTAGCGGGATGGGTAGCACAGATACGCAGTATTTT. This chain uses TRBV28 with TRBJ2-3; TRBD2 aligns across 8 bases. V shed 7 bases and J 0 bases; nucleotides not matched to a gene: 6. Germline CDR1 is MDHEN and CDR2 is SYDVKM. The CDR3 covers 15 residues.

The chain's CDR3 is CASSQEQGRGGYTF. In DNA form, the CDR3 reads TGTGCCAGCAGCCAAGAACAAGGAAGGGGTGGCTACACCTTC. V gene TRBV3-1 (or the pseudogene TRBV3-2) combines with J gene TRBJ1-2; weak D call: TRBD1 (5 bases). Germline CDR1 reads LGHDT; CDR2 reads YNNKEL (reference sequence). V was trimmed by 0 bases and J by 7 bases, leaving 12 bases between them. The length of the CDR3 is 14 residues.

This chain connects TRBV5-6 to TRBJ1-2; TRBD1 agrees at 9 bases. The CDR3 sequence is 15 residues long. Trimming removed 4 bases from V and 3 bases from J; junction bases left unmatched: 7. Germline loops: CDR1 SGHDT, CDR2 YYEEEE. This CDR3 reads CASSGGTGLYYGYTF. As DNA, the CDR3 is TGTGCCAGCAGCGGGGGGACAGGGCTATACTATGGCTACACCTTC.

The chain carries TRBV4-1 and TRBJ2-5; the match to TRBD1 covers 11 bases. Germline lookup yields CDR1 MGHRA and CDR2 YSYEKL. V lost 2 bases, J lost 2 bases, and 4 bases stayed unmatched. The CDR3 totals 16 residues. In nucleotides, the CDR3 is TGCGCCAGCAGCCAATCCGGGACAGGGGGGCAAGAGACCCAGTACTTC. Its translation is CASSQSGTGGQETQYF.

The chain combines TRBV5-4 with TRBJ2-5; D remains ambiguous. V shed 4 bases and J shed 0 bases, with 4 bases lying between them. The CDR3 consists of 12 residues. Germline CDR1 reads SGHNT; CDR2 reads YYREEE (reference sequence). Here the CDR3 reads CASSRDQETQYF. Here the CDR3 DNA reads TGTGCCAGCAGCCGGGACCAAGAGACCCAGTACTTC.

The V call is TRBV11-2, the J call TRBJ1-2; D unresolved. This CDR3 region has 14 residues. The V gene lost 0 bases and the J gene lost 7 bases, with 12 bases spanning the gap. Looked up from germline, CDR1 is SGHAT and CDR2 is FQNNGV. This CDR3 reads CASSLDSGAAGYTF. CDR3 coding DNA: TGTGCCAGCAGCTTAGATAGCGGAGCGGCTGGCTACACCTTC.

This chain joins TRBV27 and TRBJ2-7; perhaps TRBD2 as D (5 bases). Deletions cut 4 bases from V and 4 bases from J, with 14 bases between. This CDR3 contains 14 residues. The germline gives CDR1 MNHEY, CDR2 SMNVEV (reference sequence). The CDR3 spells CASSSSGEGYEQYF. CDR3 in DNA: TGTGCCAGCAGTTCCAGCGGAGAAGGATACGAGCAGTACTTC.

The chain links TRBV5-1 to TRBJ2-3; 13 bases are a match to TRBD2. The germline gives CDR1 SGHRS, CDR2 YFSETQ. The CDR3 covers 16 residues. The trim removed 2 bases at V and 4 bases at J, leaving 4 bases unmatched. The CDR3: CASSLGLAGASDTQYF. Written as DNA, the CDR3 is TGCGCCAGCAGCTTAGGACTAGCGGGAGCGTCAGATACGCAGTATTTT.

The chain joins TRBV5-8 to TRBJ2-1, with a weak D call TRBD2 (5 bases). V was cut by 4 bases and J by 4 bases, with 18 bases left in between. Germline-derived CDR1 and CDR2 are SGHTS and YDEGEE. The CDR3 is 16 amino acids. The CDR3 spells CASSPPSGVKYNEQFF. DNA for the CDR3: TGTGCCAGCAGCCCCCCCAGCGGAGTTAAATACAATGAGCAGTTCTTC.

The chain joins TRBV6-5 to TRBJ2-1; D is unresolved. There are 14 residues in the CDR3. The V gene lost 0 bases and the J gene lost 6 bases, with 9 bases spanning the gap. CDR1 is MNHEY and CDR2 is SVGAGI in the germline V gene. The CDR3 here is CASSYSKRGNEQFF. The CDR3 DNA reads TGTGCCAGCAGTTACTCGAAGCGCGGCAATGAGCAGTTCTTC.

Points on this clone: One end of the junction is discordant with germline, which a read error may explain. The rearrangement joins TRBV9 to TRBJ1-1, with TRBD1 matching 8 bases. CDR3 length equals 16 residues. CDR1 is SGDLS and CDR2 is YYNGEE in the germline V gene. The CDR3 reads CASSTRPGQVHTEAFF. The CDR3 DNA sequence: TGTGCCAGCAGCACACGTCCGGGACAGGTACACACCGAAGCTTTCTTT.

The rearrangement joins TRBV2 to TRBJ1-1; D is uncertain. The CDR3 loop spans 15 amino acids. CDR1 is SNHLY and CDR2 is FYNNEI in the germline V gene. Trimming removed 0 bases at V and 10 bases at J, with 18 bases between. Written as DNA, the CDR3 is TGTGCCAGCAGTGAAGCGCGCGCTGGCTATCGGGGAGCTTTCTTT. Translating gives CASSEARAGYRGAFF.

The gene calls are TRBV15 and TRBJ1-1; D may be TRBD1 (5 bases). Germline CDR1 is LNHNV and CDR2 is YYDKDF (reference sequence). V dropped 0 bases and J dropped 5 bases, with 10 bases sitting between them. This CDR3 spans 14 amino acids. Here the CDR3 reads CATSRESGGTEAFF. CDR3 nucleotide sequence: TGTGCCACCAGCAGAGAGTCGGGGGGAACTGAAGCTTTCTTT.

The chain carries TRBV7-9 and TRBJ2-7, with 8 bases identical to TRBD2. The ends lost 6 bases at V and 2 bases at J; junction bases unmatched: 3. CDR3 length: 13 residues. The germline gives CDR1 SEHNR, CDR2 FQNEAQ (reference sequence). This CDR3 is CASRTSGPYEQYF. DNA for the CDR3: TGTGCCAGCAGAACTAGCGGCCCCTACGAGCAGTACTTC.

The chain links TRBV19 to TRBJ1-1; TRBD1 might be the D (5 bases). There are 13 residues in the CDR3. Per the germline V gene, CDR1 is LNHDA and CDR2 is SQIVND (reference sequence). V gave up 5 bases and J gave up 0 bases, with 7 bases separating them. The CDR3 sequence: CASSSTVNTEAFF. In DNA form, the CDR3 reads TGTGCCAGTAGTTCGACAGTGAACACTGAAGCTTTCTTT.

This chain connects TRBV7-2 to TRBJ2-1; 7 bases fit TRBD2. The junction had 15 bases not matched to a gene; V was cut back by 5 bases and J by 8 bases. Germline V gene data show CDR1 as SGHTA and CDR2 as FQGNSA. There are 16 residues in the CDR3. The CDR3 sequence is CASSHTHGRRADEQFF. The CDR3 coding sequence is TGTGCCAGCAGCCACACCCACGGGAGGAGAGCAGATGAGCAGTTCTTC.

The DNA for the CDR3 is TGCAGCGCCCGGGACACCCCCTCCTACGAGCAGTACTTC. Translation gives CSARDTPSYEQYF. The chain couples TRBV29-1 to TRBJ2-7, with TRBD1 as a possible D gene (6 bases). CDR1 is SQVTM, CDR2 ANQGSEA, per germline. This CDR3 spans 13 amino acids. Between the trimmed V and J ends, which lost 7 bases and 0 bases, there was a span of 13 bases.

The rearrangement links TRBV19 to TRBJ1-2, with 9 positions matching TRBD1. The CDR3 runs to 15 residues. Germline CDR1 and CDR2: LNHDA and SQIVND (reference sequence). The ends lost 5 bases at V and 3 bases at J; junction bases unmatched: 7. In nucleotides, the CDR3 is TGTGCCAGTAGTGCGGGACAGGGTAGAGACTATGGCTACACCTTC. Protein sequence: CASSAGQGRDYGYTF.

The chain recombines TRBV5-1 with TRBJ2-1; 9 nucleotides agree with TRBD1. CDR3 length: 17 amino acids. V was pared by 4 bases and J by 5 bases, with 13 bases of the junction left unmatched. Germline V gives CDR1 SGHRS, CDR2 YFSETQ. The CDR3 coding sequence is TGCGCCAGCAGCCTCACCACAGGGGGCGTTACTAACAATGAGCAGTTCTTC. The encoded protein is CASSLTTGGVTNNEQFF. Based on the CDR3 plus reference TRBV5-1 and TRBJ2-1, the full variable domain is KAGVTQTPRYLIKTRGQQVTLSCSPISGHRSVSWYQQTPGQGLQFLFEYFSETQRNKGNFPGRFSGRQFSNSRSEMNVSTLELGDSALYLCASSLTTGGVTNNEQFFGPGTRLTVL.

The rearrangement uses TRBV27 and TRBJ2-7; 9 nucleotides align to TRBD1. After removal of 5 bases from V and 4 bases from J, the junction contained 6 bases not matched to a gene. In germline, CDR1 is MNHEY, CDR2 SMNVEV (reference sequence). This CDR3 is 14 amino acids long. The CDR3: CASSPDRGGYEQYF. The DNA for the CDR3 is TGTGCCAGCAGTCCGGACAGGGGTGGGTACGAGCAGTACTTC.